This T cell receptor beta chain was identified in a study of T cell responses to AZD1222 COVID-19 vaccine. The data were produced by immunoSEQ multiplex PCR, yet TCRdb's version contains in-frame clones alone and is incomplete. This table holds about 90,000 clones, 85% found once. Looked up from germline, CDR1 is SGHKS and CDR2 is YYEKEE (reference sequence). This CDR3 has 17 residues. V lost 5 bases and J lost 0, with 18 bases in between. This chain uses TRBV5-5 with TRBJ1-3; no reliable D call. This clonotype was sampled from an adult who received the AZD1222 COVID-19 vaccine. The specimen was peripheral blood, collected 28 days after the second AZD1222 dose. The CDR3 is CASSLRPDGVSGNTIYF. CDR3 coding DNA: TGTGCCAGCAGTTTGAGACCCGACGGTGTCTCTGGAAACACCATATATTTT.